Each of the 14 T cell receptor beta chains below was sequenced from the same sample in a study of OX40 agonist ivuxolimab in advanced cancers. Profiled with immunoSEQ multiplex PCR; TCRdb holds only in-frame clones, not every one. The sample contains roughly 35,000 clones, 85% to 90% of which appear only once. The input for sequencing was CD4+ or CD8+ T cells sorted from blood, taken in a trial of the OX40 agonist ivuxolimab. These receptors were taken from an adult with an advanced solid tumor such as melanoma, head and neck, liver or kidney cancer.

V is TRBV6-1 and J is TRBJ2-3; either TRBD1 or TRBD2 may supply D (5 bases each). The CDR3 is made up of 15 amino acids. Germline CDR1 MNHNS, CDR2 SASEGT. V gave up 1 base and J gave up 2 bases, with 10 bases separating them. CDR3 sequence: CASSEGGVNTDTQYF. The CDR3, as DNA: TGTGCCAGCAGTGAAGGAGGGGTCAACACAGATACGCAGTATTTT.

A single count supports this clone. V gene TRBV18 combines with J gene TRBJ1-4, with D unresolved. The CDR3 runs 13 residues. Germline assignment: CDR1 KGHSH and CDR2 LQKENI. V was cut by 4 bases and J by 6 bases, with 9 bases left in between. CDR3 in amino acids: CASSQGVDEKLFF. For the CDR3, the DNA is TGTGCCAGCTCACAGGGAGTGGATGAAAAACTGTTTTTT.

The genes are TRBV19 and TRBJ1-1; no reliable D call. Trimming shortened V by 9 bases and J by 4 bases, and 21 bases separated the two germline ends. The CDR3 contains 15 residues. The germline gives CDR1 LNHDA, CDR2 SQIVND (reference sequence). CDR3 in amino acids: CASLKEEGWATEAFF. In DNA form, the CDR3 reads TGTGCCAGCCTTAAGGAGGAGGGCTGGGCCACTGAAGCTTTCTTT. The full variable domain, completed using reference TRBV19 and TRBJ1-1, is DGGITQSPKYLFRKEGQNVTLSCEQNLNHDAMYWYRQDPGQGLRLIYYSQIVNDFQKGDIAEGYSVSREKKESFPLTVTSAQKNPTAFYLCASLKEEGWATEAFFGQGTRLTVV.

This chain uses TRBV7-9 with TRBJ2-1; 8 bases align to TRBD2. This CDR3 contains 14 residues. V lost 5 bases, J lost 7 bases, and 7 bases stayed unmatched. In germline, CDR1 is SEHNR, CDR2 FQNEAQ (reference sequence). CDR3 sequence: CASSPPGGLNEQFF. In DNA form, the CDR3 reads TGTGCCAGCAGCCCTCCGGGGGGGCTAAATGAGCAGTTCTTC.

V and J are TRBV7-3 and TRBJ1-1; D may be TRBD1 (5 bases). V lost 0 bases and J lost 8, with 10 bases in between. Germline-derived CDR1 and CDR2 are SGHTA and FQGTGA. The CDR3 contains 13 residues. The CDR3 bases are TGTGCCAGCAGCTTAACGTCGCGGACAGAAGCTTTCTTT. It encodes CASSLTSRTEAFF.

J is TRBJ2-2 and V is TRBV4-2, with D uncertain. Deletions cut 0 bases from V and 4 bases from J, with 6 bases between. The CDR3 totals 14 residues. The germline V gene encodes CDR1 LGHNA and CDR2 YNFKEQ. CDR3 loop: CASSQEEVTGELFF. Written as DNA, the CDR3 is TGTGCCAGCAGCCAAGAAGAAGTCACCGGGGAGCTGTTTTTT.

The chain employs TRBV6-5 and TRBJ1-2; TRBD1 matches at 9 bases. V gave up 2 bases and J gave up 8 bases; unmatched junction bases: 12. The CDR3 contains 16 residues. The germline V gene encodes CDR1 MNHEY and CDR2 SVGAGI. DNA of the CDR3: TGTGCCAGCAGTTACGCGAAAGGACAGGGGTCGTCCGGCTACACCTTC. Translating gives CASSYAKGQGSSGYTF.

V gene TRBV4-1 combines with J gene TRBJ2-2; D is perhaps TRBD2 (5 bases). This CDR3 comprises 16 residues. V gave up 5 bases and J gave up 3 bases, with 16 bases separating them. Germline loops: CDR1 MGHRA, CDR2 YSYEKL. As DNA, the CDR3 is TGCGCCAGCAGCGCCTCGGGGAGAGGGTACACCGGGGAGCTGTTTTTT. It translates to CASSASGRGYTGELFF.

The gene calls are TRBV7-3 and TRBJ2-3; D remains unclear. Germline lookup yields CDR1 SGHTA and CDR2 FQGTGA. The V and J ends lost 0 bases and 9 bases respectively, with 13 bases between them. The CDR3 consists of 14 residues. As DNA, the CDR3 is TGTGCCAGCAGCTTAACGTCTGGTTCACCCACGCAGTATTTT. Translated, it gives CASSLTSGSPTQYF.

This chain connects TRBV20-1 to TRBJ1-1; D gene unclear. The length of the CDR3 is 11 residues. The ends were cut back, 6 bases at V and 3 bases at J, with 8 bases in the middle. Germline V gene sequence: CDR1 DFQATT, CDR2 SNEGSKA (reference sequence). The CDR3 loop is CSARLDTEAFF. CDR3 nucleotide sequence: TGCAGTGCCCGCCTGGACACTGAAGCTTTCTTT.

The chain combines TRBV19 with TRBJ2-5; TRBD1 agrees at 9 bases. Germline CDR1 and CDR2: LNHDA and SQIVND (reference sequence). The CDR3 spans 14 residues. The junction had 13 bases not matched to a gene; V was cut back by 6 bases and J by 11 bases. This CDR3 is CASSFRDRDLEQYF. The CDR3, as DNA: TGTGCCAGTAGCTTCCGGGACAGGGATCTGGAGCAGTACTTC.

The V gene is TRBV5-5, the J gene TRBJ2-1; 9 bases line up with TRBD2. The length of the CDR3 is 16 residues. Germline loops: CDR1 SGHKS, CDR2 YYEKEE (reference sequence). V dropped 4 bases and J dropped 7; count of bases not matched to a gene: 12. CDR3 DNA: TGTGCCAGCAGCGTGCCAGGCAGCGGGGGGACTAATGAGCAGTTCTTC. This codes for CASSVPGSGGTNEQFF.

This chain joins TRBV7-3 and TRBJ2-1; D is perhaps TRBD2 (6 bases). V was cut by 5 bases and J by 3 bases, with 14 bases left in between. From germline, CDR1 is SGHTA and CDR2 FQGTGA. The CDR3 runs 15 residues. DNA for the CDR3: TGTGCCAGCAGCCCGGGACTCTCCAGCTACAATGAGCAGTTCTTC. This encodes CASSPGLSSYNEQFF.

The chain employs TRBV5-4 and TRBJ1-1; D not certain. CDR1 is SGHNT, CDR2 YYREEE, per germline (reference sequence). V was shortened by 0 bases and J by 1 base, with 10 bases between the two germline ends. The CDR3 has 15 amino acids. The CDR3 DNA reads as TGTGCCAGCAGCTTGGATCCCGGACCGAACACTGAAGCTTTCTTT. Residues: CASSLDPGPNTEAFF.